The 2 T cell receptor beta chains presented below share a single source sample, sequenced in a study of blood T cell repertoires in COVID-19. The data were produced by immunoSEQ multiplex PCR, yet TCRdb's version contains in-frame clones alone and is incomplete. The sample records some 85,000 clones, about 74% being singletons. Source material: peripheral blood. The receptors here all came from a human donor in a cohort sampled during active COVID-19.

This clone was seen more than once but under ten times. V is TRBV9 and J is TRBJ2-7; TRBD2 might be the D (5 bases). Germline V CDR1 and CDR2: SGDLS, YYNGEE. This CDR3 region has 13 residues. V was pared by 0 bases and J by 6 bases, with 10 bases between. The chain's CDR3 is CASSVASWGEQYF. The DNA for the CDR3 is TGTGCCAGCAGCGTAGCTAGCTGGGGCGAGCAGTACTTC.

The chain uses TRBV28 and TRBJ1-5; perhaps TRBD1 as D (5 bases). The CDR3 covers 14 residues. V lost 6 bases and J lost 2, with 11 bases in between. CDR1 and CDR2 (germline): MDHEN, SYDVKM. The CDR3 region is CASREGVGNQPQHF. The CDR3 nucleotides read TGTGCCAGCAGGGAAGGGGTAGGCAATCAGCCCCAGCATTTT.